This T cell receptor beta chain was sequenced in a study of OX40 agonist ivuxolimab in advanced cancers. Study in general: Patients with hepatocellular carcinoma, melanoma, renal cell or head and neck cancer made up the dose-escalation patients.

Sequenced by immunoSEQ multiplex PCR; TCRdb stores in-frame clones only, minus some. The table shows some 95,000 clones, with about 91% occurring only once. Study outcomes and limitations: CD4+ and CD8+ T cells in blood underwent clonal expansion by week 6 at 0.1 to 3.0 mg/kg. CD8+ T cells (on average) carried more expanded clones than CD4+ T cells. Among the lowest levels of clonal expansion were found in partial responders at 0.1-3.0 mg/kg.

This clone turned up a few times. Its target is unknown. Deletions cut 0 bases from V and 3 bases from J, with 9 bases between. Germline CDR1 reads SGHKS; CDR2 reads YYEKEE (reference sequence). The CDR3 is 14 amino acids. The chain is built from TRBV5-5 and TRBJ1-2; perhaps TRBD1 as D (5 bases). This TCR came from an adult with an advanced solid tumor such as melanoma, head and neck, liver or kidney cancer. The specimen comprised CD4+ or CD8+ T cells sorted from blood, sampled in a trial of the OX40 agonist ivuxolimab. For the CDR3, the DNA is TGTGCCAGCAGCTTGGCGGCCAGGGACTATGGCTACACCTTC. Protein sequence: CASSLAARDYGYTF. The whole variable domain, filled in from reference TRBV5-5 and TRBJ1-2, reads DAGVTQSPTHLIKTRGQQVTLRCSPISGHKSVSWYQQVLGQGPQFIFQYYEKEERGRGNFPDRFSARQFPNYSSELNVNALLLGDSALYLCASSLAARDYGYTFGSGTRLTVV.